The source of this TCR beta chain is a study of blood T cell repertoires in COVID-19. Study information: Samples representing acute and convalescent COVID-19 were sourced from the United States, Italy and Spain. Sources were T cells, B-cell-depleted T cells, or PBMCs; the material itself was cDNA or gDNA.

The trim removed 7 bases at V and 0 bases at J, leaving 3 bases unmatched. CDR3 size: 14 residues. The germline V gene has CDR1 MNHEY and CDR2 SMNVEV (reference sequence). Recruited during active infection, patients (from Seattle) were subsequently followed longitudinally. Original processing notes: Reference gene primer amplification gave nucleated cell count estimates. Clones were read by immunoSEQ multiplex PCR, and TCRdb kept only the in-frame ones, dropping some. V, J and clone size are those of that table, while D and trimming were read from the DNA. The sample yields about 250,000 clones, 65% to 90% seen once.

Material for sequencing was peripheral blood. This TCR was sampled from a man between 50 and 59 years old with COVID-19, enrolled during active disease. The chain uses TRBV27 and TRBJ1-1, with 9 bases that match TRBD1. CDR3 DNA: TGTGCCAGCAATAACAGGGGGCTGAACACTGAAGCTTTCTTT. Its translation: CASNNRGLNTEAFF.